In this sample, the clone carrying this T cell receptor beta chain turned up a few times. Its antigen is still unknown. This entry is derived from a study of response to subunit inactivated influenza vaccine. General study results and limits: Every seasonal influenza vaccination brings in few new T cells, the authors suggested.

V shed 8 bases and J shed 5 bases, with 25 bases lying between them. CDR3 length: 17 residues. Germline V gives CDR1 LGHNA, CDR2 YNFKEQ. TCRdb used MiXCR to reprocess the RT-PCR reads, holding one entry per CDR3 protein. This table has about 610,000 distinct CDR3 sequences, 14% appearing once. Source: PBMCs from blood, taken 12 days after vaccination. The rearrangement uses TRBV4-2 and TRBJ2-1, with a weak D call TRBD2 (6 bases). This TCR came from a man aged 50 to 60 who received an inactivated influenza vaccine. The CDR3 loop reads CASSLRPVGGANNEQFF. The DNA for the CDR3 is TGTGCCAGCTCCCTCCGGCCGGTTGGCGGGGCCAACAATGAGCAGTTCTTC.